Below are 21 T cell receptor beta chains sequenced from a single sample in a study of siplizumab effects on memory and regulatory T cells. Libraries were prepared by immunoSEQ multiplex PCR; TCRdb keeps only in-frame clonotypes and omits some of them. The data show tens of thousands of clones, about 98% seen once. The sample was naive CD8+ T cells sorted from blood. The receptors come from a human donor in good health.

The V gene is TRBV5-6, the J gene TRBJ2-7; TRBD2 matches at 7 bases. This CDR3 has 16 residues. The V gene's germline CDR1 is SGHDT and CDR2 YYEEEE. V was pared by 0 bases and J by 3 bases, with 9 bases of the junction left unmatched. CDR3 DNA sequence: TGTGCCAGCAGCTTGGGCTTGGGAGGGCCCGGCTACGAGCAGTACTTC. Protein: CASSLGLGGPGYEQYF.

The CDR3 loop is CAWSFGTRDNEQFF. The CDR3, as DNA: TGTGCCTGGAGTTTTGGGACTAGGGACAATGAGCAGTTCTTC. The chain links TRBV30 to TRBJ2-1; 8 bases match TRBD2. With V trimmed by 2 bases and J by 5 bases, 5 bases remained unmatched. CDR1 GTSNPN and CDR2 SVGIG come from the germline V gene (reference sequence). The CDR3 sequence is 14 residues long.

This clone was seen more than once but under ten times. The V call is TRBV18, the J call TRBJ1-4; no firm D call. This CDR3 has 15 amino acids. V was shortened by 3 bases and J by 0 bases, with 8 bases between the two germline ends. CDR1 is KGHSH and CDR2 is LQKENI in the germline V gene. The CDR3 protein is CASSPGESTNEKLFF. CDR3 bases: TGTGCCAGCTCACCTGGGGAATCAACTAATGAAAAACTGTTTTTT. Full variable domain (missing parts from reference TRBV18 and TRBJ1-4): NAGVMQNPRHLVRRRGQEARLRCSPMKGHSHVYWYRQLPEEGLKFMVYLQKENIIDESGMPKERFSAEFPKEGPSILRIQQVVRGDSAAYFCASSPGESTNEKLFFGSGTQLSVL.

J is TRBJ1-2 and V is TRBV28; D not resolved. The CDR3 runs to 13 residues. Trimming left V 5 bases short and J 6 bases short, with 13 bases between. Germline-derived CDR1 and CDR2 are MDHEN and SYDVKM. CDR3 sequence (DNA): TGTGCCAGCAGTACAATCGCTATCAATGGCTACACCTTC. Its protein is CASSTIAINGYTF.

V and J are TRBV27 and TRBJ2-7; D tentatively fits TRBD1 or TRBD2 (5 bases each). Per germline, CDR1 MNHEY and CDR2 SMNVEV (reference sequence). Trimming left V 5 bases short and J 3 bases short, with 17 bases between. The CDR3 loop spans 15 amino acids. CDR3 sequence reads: CASSTRDGRVYEQYF. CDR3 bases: TGTGCCAGCAGTACCAGGGACGGACGTGTCTACGAGCAGTACTTC.

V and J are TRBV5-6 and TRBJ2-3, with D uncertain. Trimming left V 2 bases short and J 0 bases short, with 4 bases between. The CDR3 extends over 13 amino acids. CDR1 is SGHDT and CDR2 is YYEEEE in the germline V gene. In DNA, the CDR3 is TGTGCCAGCAGCTTTGAGAGCACAGATACGCAGTATTTT. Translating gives CASSFESTDTQYF.

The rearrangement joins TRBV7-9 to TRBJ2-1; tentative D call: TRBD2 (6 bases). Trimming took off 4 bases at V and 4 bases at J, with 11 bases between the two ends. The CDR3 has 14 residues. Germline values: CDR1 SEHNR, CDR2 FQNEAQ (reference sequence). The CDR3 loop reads CASSWGGVYNEQFF. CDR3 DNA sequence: TGTGCCAGCAGCTGGGGAGGAGTTTACAATGAGCAGTTCTTC.

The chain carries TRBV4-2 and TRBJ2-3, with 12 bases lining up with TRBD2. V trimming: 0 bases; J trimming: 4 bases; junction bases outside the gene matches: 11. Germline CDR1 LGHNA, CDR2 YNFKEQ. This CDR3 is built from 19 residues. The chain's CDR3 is CASSQDGLASGRAADTQYF. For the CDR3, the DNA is TGTGCCAGCAGCCAAGATGGTCTCGCTAGCGGGAGGGCTGCAGATACGCAGTATTTT.

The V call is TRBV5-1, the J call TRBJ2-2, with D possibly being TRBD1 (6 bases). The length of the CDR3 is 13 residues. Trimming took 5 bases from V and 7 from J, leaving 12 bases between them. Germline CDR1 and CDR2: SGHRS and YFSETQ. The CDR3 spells CASSLLGGGELFF. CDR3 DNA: TGCGCCAGCAGTCTCTTAGGGGGCGGGGAGCTGTTTTTT.

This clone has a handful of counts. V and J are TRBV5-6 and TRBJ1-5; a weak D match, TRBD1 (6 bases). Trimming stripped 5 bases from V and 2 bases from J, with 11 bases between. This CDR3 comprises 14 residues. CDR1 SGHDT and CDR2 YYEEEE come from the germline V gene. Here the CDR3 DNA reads TGTGCCAGCAGTCACAGGGCCGGCAATCAGCCCCAGCATTTT. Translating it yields CASSHRAGNQPQHF. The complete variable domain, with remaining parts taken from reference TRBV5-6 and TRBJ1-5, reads DAGVTQSPTHLIKTRGQQVTLRCSPKSGHDTVSWYQQALGQGPQFIFQYYEEEERQRGNFPDRFSGHQFPNYSSELNVNALLLGDSALYLCASSHRAGNQPQHFGDGTRLSIL.

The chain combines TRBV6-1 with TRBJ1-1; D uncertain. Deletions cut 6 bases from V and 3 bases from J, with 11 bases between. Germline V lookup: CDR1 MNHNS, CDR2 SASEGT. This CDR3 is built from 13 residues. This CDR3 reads CASSPRYDTEAFF. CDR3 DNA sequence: TGTGCCAGCAGCCCCAGGTACGACACTGAAGCTTTCTTT.

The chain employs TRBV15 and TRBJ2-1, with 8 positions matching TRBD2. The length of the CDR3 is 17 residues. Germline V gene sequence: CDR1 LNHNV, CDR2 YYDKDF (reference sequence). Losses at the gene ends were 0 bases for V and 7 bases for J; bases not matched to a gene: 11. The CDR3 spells CATSRDPKREYNNEQFF. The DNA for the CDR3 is TGTGCCACCAGCAGAGATCCCAAGCGGGAGTACAATAATGAGCAGTTCTTC.

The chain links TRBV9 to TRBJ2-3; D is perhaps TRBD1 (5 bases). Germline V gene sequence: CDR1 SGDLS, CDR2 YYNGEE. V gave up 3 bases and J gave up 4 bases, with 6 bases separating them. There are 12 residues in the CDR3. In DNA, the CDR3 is TGTGCCAGCAGCGGGGGCGCAGATACGCAGTATTTT. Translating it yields CASSGGADTQYF. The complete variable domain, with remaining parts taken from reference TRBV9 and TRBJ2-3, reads DSGVTQTPKHLITATGQRVTLRCSPRSGDLSVYWYQQSLDQGLQFLIQYYNGEERAKGNILERFSAQQFPDLHSELNLSSLELGDSALYFCASSGGADTQYFGPGTRLTVL.

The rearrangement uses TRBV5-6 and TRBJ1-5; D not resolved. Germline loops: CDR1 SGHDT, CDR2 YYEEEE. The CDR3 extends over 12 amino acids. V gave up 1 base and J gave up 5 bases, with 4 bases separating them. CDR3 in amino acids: CASSLSDQPQHF. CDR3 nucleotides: TGTGCCAGCAGCTTGTCTGATCAGCCCCAGCATTTT.

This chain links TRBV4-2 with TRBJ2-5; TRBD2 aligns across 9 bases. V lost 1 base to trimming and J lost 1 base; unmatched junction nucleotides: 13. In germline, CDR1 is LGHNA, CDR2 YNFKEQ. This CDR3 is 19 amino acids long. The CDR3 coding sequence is TGTGCCAGCAGCCAAGTGCCCCTAACTAGCGGGCCATTCCAAGAGACCCAGTACTTC. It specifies CASSQVPLTSGPFQETQYF.

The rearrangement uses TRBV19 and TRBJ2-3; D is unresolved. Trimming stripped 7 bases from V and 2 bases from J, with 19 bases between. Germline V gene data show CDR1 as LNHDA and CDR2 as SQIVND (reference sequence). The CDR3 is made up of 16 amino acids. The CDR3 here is CASTTAGRGYTDTQYF. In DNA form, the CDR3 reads TGTGCCAGTACCACCGCCGGACGAGGTTACACAGATACGCAGTATTTT.

In nucleotides, the CDR3 is TGTGCCAGCAGTGACGGATTCAACTATGGCTACACCTTC. As protein: CASSDGFNYGYTF. This chain uses TRBV6-4 with TRBJ1-2; D is unresolved. Germline V gene sequence: CDR1 MRHNA, CDR2 SNTAGT. The CDR3 consists of 13 residues. V was trimmed by 2 bases and J by 2 bases, leaving 6 bases between them.

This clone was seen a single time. CDR3 loop: CASSVFSGESTDTQYF. As DNA, the CDR3 is TGTGCCAGCAGCGTCTTTAGCGGGGAGAGCACAGATACGCAGTATTTT. The V and J genes are TRBV9 and TRBJ2-3; 8 bases match TRBD2. The CDR3 extends over 16 amino acids. The germline V gene encodes CDR1 SGDLS and CDR2 YYNGEE. The V segment lost 2 bases and the J segment 0 bases; nucleotides outside the gene matches: 5.

The CDR3 reads CASSFQWGPEGETDTQYF. In DNA form, the CDR3 reads TGTGCCAGCAGTTTTCAATGGGGACCTGAGGGCGAAACAGATACGCAGTATTTT. V gene TRBV27 combines with J gene TRBJ2-3, with D possibly being TRBD1 or TRBD2 (5 bases each). This CDR3 contains 18 residues. V lost 3 bases, J lost 3 bases, and 22 bases lay in between. The germline gives CDR1 MNHEY, CDR2 SMNVEV (reference sequence).

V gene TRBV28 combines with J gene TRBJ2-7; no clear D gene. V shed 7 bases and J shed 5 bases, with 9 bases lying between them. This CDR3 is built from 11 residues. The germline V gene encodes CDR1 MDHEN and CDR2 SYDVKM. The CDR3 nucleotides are TGTGCCAGCACGGTCTACGACGAGCAGTACTTC. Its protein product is CASTVYDEQYF.

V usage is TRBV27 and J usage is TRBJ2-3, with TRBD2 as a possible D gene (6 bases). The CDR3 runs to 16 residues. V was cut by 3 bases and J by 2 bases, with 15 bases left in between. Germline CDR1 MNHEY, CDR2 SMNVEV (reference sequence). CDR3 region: CASSFIAGSYTDTQYF. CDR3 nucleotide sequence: TGTGCCAGCAGTTTTATCGCGGGATCATACACAGATACGCAGTATTTT.